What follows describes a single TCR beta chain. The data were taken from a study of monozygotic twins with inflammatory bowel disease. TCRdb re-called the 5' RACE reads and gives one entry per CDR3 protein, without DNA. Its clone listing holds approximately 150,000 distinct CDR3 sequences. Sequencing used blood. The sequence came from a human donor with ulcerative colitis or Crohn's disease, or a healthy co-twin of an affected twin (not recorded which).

This chain's CDR3 is CASSHGTGGLTDTQYF. The chain is built from TRBV5-1 and TRBJ2-3; without DNA, the TCRdb call of TRBD1 cannot be checked. Germline V CDR1 and CDR2: SGHRS, YFSETQ. This CDR3 has 16 residues.